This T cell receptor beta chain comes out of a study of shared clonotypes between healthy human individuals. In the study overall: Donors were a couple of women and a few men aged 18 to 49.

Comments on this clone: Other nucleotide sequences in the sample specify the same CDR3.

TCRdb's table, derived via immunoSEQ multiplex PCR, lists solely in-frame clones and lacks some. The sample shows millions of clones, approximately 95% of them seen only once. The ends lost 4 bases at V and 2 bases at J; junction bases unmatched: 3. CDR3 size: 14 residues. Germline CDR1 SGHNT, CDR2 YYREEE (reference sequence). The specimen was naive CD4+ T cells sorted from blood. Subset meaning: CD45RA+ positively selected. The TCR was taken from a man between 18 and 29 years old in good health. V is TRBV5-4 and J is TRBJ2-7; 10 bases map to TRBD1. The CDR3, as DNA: TGTGCCAGCAGCCCTGGGACAGGGGCCTACGAGCAGTACTTC. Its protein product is CASSPGTGAYEQYF.